The rows below give T cell receptor beta chains drawn from one sample of a study of T cells after yellow fever vaccination. TCRdb passed the 5' RACE reads through MiXCR, listing each CDR3 protein once. This table has some 550,000 distinct CDR3 sequences, 15% to 20% appearing once. The specimen comprised PBMCs, sampled 15 days after the yellow fever booster vaccination. These receptors originate from a man aged 25-45 years who received the YFV17D yellow fever vaccine. CDR3s include the opening cysteine and the closing phenylalanine or tryptophan. The D gene is left open where the match is weak. Rows give clone size only sometimes, using once, few, many, or a class for an expanded clone.

v_gene	j_gene	d_gene	abundance	CDR3aa	CDR3nt
TRBV29-1	TRBJ2-7	.	few	CSVVTHDTYEQYF	TGCAGCGTTGTAACTCATGACACCTACGAGCAGTACTTC
TRBV12-3/TRBV12-4	TRBJ2-7	.	.	CASSLKAGWTEQYF	TGTGCCAGCAGTTTAAAGGCGGGCTGGACCGAGCAGTACTTC
TRBV12-3/TRBV12-4	TRBJ1-2	.	.	CASSGSQEFHYGYTF	TGTGCCAGCAGTGGAAGTCAGGAATTCCACTATGGCTACACCTTC
TRBV28	TRBJ2-1	TRBD2	few	CASSQFSGRASIYEQFF	TGTGCCAGCAGCCAATTTAGCGGGAGGGCCAGTATCTATGAGCAGTTCTTC
TRBV6-1	TRBJ2-3	.	.	CASRGDLRSTHTQYF	TGTGCCAGCCGAGGCGACCTCCGCTCCACACATACGCAGTATTTT
TRBV10-3	TRBJ2-4	.	few	CAMPKGDLGAKNIQYF	TGTGCCATGCCGAAGGGGGATTTGGGGGCCAAAAACATTCAGTACTTC
TRBV7-6	TRBJ2-1	.	few	CASSSGAPTEFF	TGTGCCAGCAGCTCCGGGGCTCCTACGGAGTTCTTC
TRBV12-3/TRBV12-4	TRBJ2-3	.	.	CASSRQLCTDTQYF	TGTGCCAGCAGCCGACAGCTATGCACAGATACGCAGTATTTT
TRBV24-1	TRBJ2-1	.	.	CATSDTRGGVVWEQFF	TGTGCCACCAGTGATACCCGCGGTGGGGTAGTTTGGGAGCAGTTCTTC
TRBV2	TRBJ2-7	.	few	CASSLTPSEQYF	TGTGCCAGCAGTTTGACTCCTTCAGAGCAGTACTTC
TRBV27	TRBJ2-4	.	.	CASSFSPLGIQYF	TGTGCCAGCAGTTTCTCTCCTCTTGGCATTCAGTACTTC
TRBV20-1	TRBJ2-7	.	.	CSALSTYEQYF	TGCAGTGCCCTTTCTACCTACGAGCAGTACTTC
TRBV29-1	TRBJ2-7	TRBD1	few	CSVGDSPYEQYF	TGCAGCGTTGGGGACAGCCCCTACGAGCAGTACTTC
TRBV18	TRBJ1-2	.	few	CASSPVSSSHDGYTF	TGTGCCAGCTCACCAGTTAGCAGCAGCCATGACGGCTACACCTTC
TRBV29-1	TRBJ2-3	.	few	CSASNADTQYF	TGCAGCGCTTCAAATGCAGATACGCAGTATTTT
TRBV27	TRBJ2-1	.	.	CASSWADEQFF	TGTGCCAGCAGCTGGGCGGATGAGCAGTTCTTC
TRBV7-2	TRBJ2-6	.	.	CASVQGFSGANVLTF	TGTGCCAGCGTACAGGGCTTCTCTGGGGCCAACGTCCTGACTTTC
TRBV5-1	TRBJ2-7	TRBD1	.	CASSVAPTGAGEQYF	TGCGCCAGCAGCGTAGCACCCACAGGGGCTGGAGAGCAGTACTTC
TRBV5-5	TRBJ2-2	.	few	CASSGGWSTNTGELFF	TGTGCCAGCAGCGGGGGGTGGTCAACGAACACCGGGGAGCTGTTTTTT
TRBV6-1	TRBJ2-2	TRBD1	few	CASSSGTQGVAGELFF	TGTGCCAGCAGCTCCGGGACACAGGGGGTTGCCGGGGAGCTGTTTTTT
TRBV7-6	TRBJ2-1	.	few	CASGLTYNEQFF	TGTGCCAGTGGGCTAACCTACAATGAGCAGTTCTTC
TRBV29-1	TRBJ2-5	.	.	CSVLEGSETQYF	TGCAGCGTTCTTGAGGGTTCGGAGACCCAGTACTTC
TRBV11-3	TRBJ2-2	.	.	CASSPGYPGELFF	TGTGCCAGCAGCCCTGGCTACCCGGGGGAGCTGTTTTTT
TRBV5-1	TRBJ2-7	TRBD2	.	CASSLELLAGDEQYF	TGCGCCAGCAGCTTGGAACTACTAGCGGGAGACGAGCAGTACTTC
TRBV5-1	TRBJ2-5	TRBD1	many	CASSLGTGEETQYF	TGTGCCAGCAGCTTAGGGACAGGGGAGGAGACCCAGTACTTC
TRBV11-1	TRBJ2-3	TRBD1	.	CASSQEVYRGRKGDTQYF	TGTGCCAGCAGCCAAGAGGTGTACAGGGGGCGAAAGGGAGATACGCAGTATTTT
TRBV12-3/TRBV12-4	TRBJ2-1	.	.	CASSTGDSSGNEQFF	TGTGCCAGCAGTACCGGGGACTCGAGTGGCAATGAGCAGTTCTTC
TRBV12-3/TRBV12-4	TRBJ1-5	TRBD1	.	CASTQGTGSNQPQHF	TGTGCCAGCACCCAAGGGACAGGGTCTAATCAGCCCCAGCATTTT
TRBV7-8	TRBJ2-5	TRBD1	few	CASSLVTGAEAQYF	TGTGCCAGCAGCTTAGTCACAGGGGCAGAGGCCCAGTACTTC
TRBV5-1	TRBJ2-7	.	.	CASSLLYGYEQYF	TGCGCCAGCAGCTTGTTATATGGGTACGAGCAGTACTTC
TRBV7-9	TRBJ2-3	.	few	CASISGGPDTQYF	TGTGCCAGCATTTCCGGGGGGCCAGATACGCAGTATTTT
TRBV7-2	TRBJ2-7	.	few	CASSFRAGTYEQYF	TGTGCCAGCAGCTTTAGGGCGGGAACGTACGAGCAGTACTTC